The T cell receptor (beta chain) described here comes from a study of shared clonotypes between healthy human individuals. Study-wide context: Each donor's CD8 memory used one plate, CD8 naive two, each CD4 subset three. Overall study findings and caveats: About 5% of naive CD4 clonotypes were shared across a handful of donors. Incomplete sequencing of sorted subsets was indicated by rarefaction despite large depth.

The naive CD8 subset, CD45RO-negative cells positively selected for CCR7, excluded terminally differentiated effector memory CD45RA+ cells. The table came from immunoSEQ multiplex PCR; TCRdb's copy has only in-frame clones and leaves some out. The sample holds roughly 2,000,000 clones, roughly 95% seen once. With respect to this clone: What it binds is unknown.

Sequenced sample: naive CD8+ T cells sorted from blood. The TCR comes from a man younger than 35 in good health.

CDR3 region: CASSGGTGGWEQYF. CDR3 in DNA: TGTGCCAGCAGTGGCGGGACAGGGGGCTGGGAGCAGTACTTC. This chain joins TRBV27 and TRBJ2-7; 12 bases align to TRBD1. The CDR3 is 14 amino acids. Germline V lookup: CDR1 MNHEY, CDR2 SMNVEV (reference sequence). Germline trimming cut 5 bases from V and 7 bases from J; bases unmatched to any gene: 6.